This entry concerns a single T cell receptor beta chain. The sample is drawn from a study of T cells in Graves' hyperthyroidism and ophthalmopathy. The CDR3 is 15 amino acids. Germline CDR1 is SGHTA and CDR2 is FQGNSA. Trimming shortened V by 2 bases and J by 6 bases, and 16 bases separated the two germline ends. Researchers amplified the TCR beta CDR3 regions from RNA transcripts. HTBI primers drove first-round RT-PCR of the TCR CDR3. TCRdb fed the multiplex PCR reads into MiXCR, producing one record per CDR3 protein. The sample carries approximately 590,000 distinct CDR3 sequences, around a sixth recorded once.

The J gene is TRBJ1-2, the V gene TRBV7-2; the D gene is possibly TRBD1 (6 bases). Sequenced: blood. The sequence came from a woman aged 25 to 39 with Graves' hyperthyroidism. The CDR3 DNA reads as TGTGCCAGCAGCTTACGGGGGCTCGTAGAAAATGGCTACACCTTC. Translating it yields CASSLRGLVENGYTF.